Sequencing of this T cell receptor beta chain was carried out in a study of blood T cell repertoires in COVID-19. On the study more broadly: Specimens from acute and convalescent COVID-19 originated in the United States, Italy and Spain. PBMCs, B-cell-depleted T cells, or T cells provided the cDNA or gDNA that made up the material.

From germline, CDR1 is SGDLS and CDR2 YYNGEE. CDR3 size: 15 residues. Trimming pared 0 bases from V and 1 base from J, leaving 11 bases between. Per the original data handling: Estimates of nucleated cell counts were drawn from the amplification of reference gene primers. Sequenced by immunoSEQ multiplex PCR; TCRdb stores in-frame clones only, minus some. The V and J calls and clone size were taken over from that table, and D and trimming were inferred from the DNA. The repertoire consists of about 110,000 clones, with about 87% occurring once and the leading ten covering 6.5% to 8%. The V gene is TRBV9, the J gene TRBJ2-7; possible D gene TRBD1, 5 bases. Sequenced: peripheral blood. This TCR was sampled from a woman between 45 and 65 years old with acute or convalescent COVID-19. The CDR3 is CASSVDGASSYEQYF. CDR3 nucleotides: TGTGCCAGCAGCGTAGATGGGGCTTCTTCCTACGAGCAGTACTTC.